Listed below are T cell receptor beta chains from one sample, sequenced in a study of lymphopenia after photon versus proton radiotherapy. Sequencing used immunoSEQ multiplex PCR; TCRdb keeps in-frame clones, though not all of them. The table lists fewer than 9,500 clones, roughly 80% of them singletons. This specimen consisted of peripheral blood, obtained from a patient treated with photon-based radiotherapy. Receptors originate from a man younger than 40 with gastric cancer. Both conserved end residues are part of each CDR3. Each record gives: D gene, clone size, J gene, V gene, CDR3 protein, CDR3 DNA. D genes are given only for firm matches. Size values are once, few and many counts, or a class for expanded clones, and some rows have none.

>NA|NA|TRBJ2-7|TRBV21-1
CASSKRPPGINEQYF
TGTGCCAGCAGCAAAAGACCCCCCGGGATTAACGAGCAGTACTTC
>TRBD1|NA|TRBJ2-3|TRBV5-4
CASSLQGATDTQYF
TGTGCCAGCAGCTTACAGGGGGCCACAGATACGCAGTATTTT
>TRBD2|NA|TRBJ2-3|TRBV7-1
CASSLILAGGDTQYF
TGTGCCAGCAGCTTAATACTAGCGGGTGGAGATACGCAGTATTTT
>NA|once|TRBJ1-1|TRBV6-5
CASTSRTTEAFF
TGTGCCAGCACCTCCAGGACCACTGAAGCTTTCTTT
>TRBD2|NA|TRBJ2-1|TRBV7-3
CASSLNGAGAYNEQFF
TGTGCCAGCAGCTTAAATGGAGCGGGGGCCTACAATGAGCAGTTCTTC
>NA|NA|TRBJ2-4|TRBV11-3
CASSPGLGSGEPNKNIQYF
TGTGCCAGCAGCCCAGGACTCGGGAGTGGGGAGCCTAACAAAAACATTCAGTACTTC
>NA|large|TRBJ2-1|TRBV9
CASSVVSGFWDEQFF
TGTGCCAGCAGCGTAGTATCAGGGTTCTGGGATGAGCAGTTCTTC
>NA|NA|TRBJ1-2|TRBV4-1
CASSQADGDYGYTF
TGCGCCAGCAGCCAAGCGGACGGGGACTATGGCTACACCTTC
>NA|NA|TRBJ1-2|TRBV10-3
CAISESGTPYGYTF
TGTGCCATCAGTGAGTCTGGGACACCTTATGGCTACACCTTC
>NA|once|TRBJ2-3|TRBV7-2
CASSLGPVPGADTQYF
TGTGCCAGCAGCTTAGGCCCGGTTCCCGGGGCAGATACGCAGTATTTT
>NA|NA|TRBJ1-2|TRBV19
CASSIREGYTF
TGTGCCAGTAGTATCAGGGAAGGCTACACCTTC
>TRBD1|few|TRBJ1-2|TRBV5-1
CASSDEDRGNYGYTF
TGCGCCAGCAGCGACGAGGACAGGGGTAACTATGGCTACACCTTC
>NA|NA|TRBJ2-1|TRBV6-1
CASSREETAHEQFF
TGTGCCAGCAGCCGGGAAGAAACCGCCCATGAGCAGTTCTTC
>NA|hyperexpanded|TRBJ2-3|TRBV2
CASSVLVRADTQYF
TGTGCCAGCAGTGTGTTGGTCCGCGCAGATACGCAGTATTTT
>TRBD2|NA|TRBJ2-5|TRBV11-3
CASSSGLAGEETQYF
TGTGCCAGCAGCTCGGGACTAGCGGGGGAAGAGACCCAGTACTTC
>TRBD1|NA|TRBJ2-1|TRBV6-5
CASSQKMDRVNEQFF
TGTGCCAGCAGTCAGAAGATGGACAGGGTTAATGAGCAGTTCTTC
>NA|NA|TRBJ2-7|TRBV28
CASFTFTGGFGVGSYEQYF
TGTGCCAGCTTTACCTTCACAGGCGGGTTTGGTGTTGGCTCCTACGAGCAGTACTTC
>NA|NA|TRBJ1-2|TRBV7-2
CASSIGGLVNYGYTF
TGTGCCAGCAGCATAGGGGGGCTTGTTAACTATGGCTACACCTTC
>NA|NA|TRBJ1-2|TRBV5-6
CASSYNDYGYTF
TGTGCCAGCAGCTACAATGACTATGGCTACACCTTC
>NA|NA|TRBJ1-1|TRBV6-1
CASSGGAGRTEAFF
TGTGCCAGCAGTGGAGGGGCAGGAAGGACTGAAGCTTTCTTT
>NA|NA|TRBJ2-7|TRBV7-2
CASSLEEGTPEQYF
TGTGCCAGCAGCTTAGAAGAAGGGACTCCCGAGCAGTACTTC
>TRBD1|NA|TRBJ1-1|TRBV6-1
CASSEVTGRNTEAFF
TGTGCCAGCAGTGAAGTGACAGGGAGGAACACTGAAGCTTTCTTT